These T cell receptor beta chains were read from a single sample in a study of T cell repertoires in cytomegalovirus infection. From the reads, TCRdb called clonotypes with MiXCR, one entry per CDR3 protein. The sample holds approximately 170,000 distinct CDR3 sequences, 17% seen once. Sequencing was done on a sample of CD8+ T cells from PBMCs. These receptors were collected from a human donor in good health (CMV status not recorded). Some clones in this sample may be carry-over from other donors' samples. Both conserved end residues are part of each CDR3. The D gene is left open where the match is weak. A row's size may be missing; if present it is once, few, many or a size class.

D gene	V gene	J gene	clone size	CDR3 protein	CDR3 DNA
NA	TRBV6-2/TRBV6-3	TRBJ2-7	NA	CASSLTLRAPSSSYEQYF	TGTGCCAGCAGTTTAACCCTTCGGGCGCCTTCGAGCTCCTACGAGCAGTACTTC
NA	TRBV6-1	TRBJ2-7	few	CASSEATTRYREQYF	TGTGCCAGCAGTGAAGCCACTACCAGGTATCGCGAGCAGTACTTC
NA	TRBV7-9	TRBJ2-7	few	CASSLTDTIGYEQYF	TGTGCCAGCAGCCTGACAGACACGATTGGCTACGAGCAGTACTTC
TRBD2	TRBV7-3	TRBJ2-5	NA	CASSAAGGLLETQYF	TGTGCCAGCAGCGCAGCGGGGGGGCTGTTGGAGACCCAGTACTTC
NA	TRBV29-1	TRBJ1-1	few	CSVTQIMNTEAFF	TGCAGCGTAACACAGATAATGAACACTGAAGCTTTCTTT
TRBD1	TRBV24-1	TRBJ1-1	NA	CATSDSGQGANTEAFF	TGTGCCACCAGTGATTCCGGACAGGGGGCAAACACTGAAGCTTTCTTT
NA	TRBV7-2	TRBJ2-7	few	CASSLGPRRGARYEQYF	TGTGCCAGCAGCTTAGGGCCCAGGAGGGGAGCCCGCTACGAGCAGTACTTC
NA	TRBV11-3	TRBJ2-1	NA	CASSSRDSTDEQFF	TGTGCCAGCAGCTCAAGGGACTCCACCGATGAGCAGTTCTTC
NA	TRBV4-1	TRBJ1-5	NA	CASSQSPEGNQPQHF	TGCGCCAGCAGCCAATCTCCGGAGGGCAATCAGCCCCAGCATTTT
NA	TRBV6-2/TRBV6-3	TRBJ1-1	few	CATRGRTEAFF	TGTGCCACCCGGGGTAGAACTGAAGCTTTCTTT
TRBD1	TRBV7-9	TRBJ2-7	few	CASSPPPRDRGLPYEQYF	TGTGCCAGCAGCCCGCCCCCCCGGGACAGGGGCCTCCCCTACGAGCAGTACTTC
NA	TRBV6-2/TRBV6-3	TRBJ1-5	few	CASKNSRGDWANQPQHF	TGTGCCAGCAAAAATAGTAGGGGGGACTGGGCTAATCAGCCCCAGCATTTT
NA	TRBV28	TRBJ2-7	NA	CASSSPSPLSYEQYF	TGTGCCAGCAGTTCCCCCTCCCCACTTTCCTACGAGCAGTACTTC
TRBD2	TRBV7-2	TRBJ2-1	NA	CASSYFSGSSYNEQFF	TGTGCCAGCAGCTACTTTAGCGGGAGCTCCTACAATGAGCAGTTCTTC
NA	TRBV7-2	TRBJ1-1	many	CASSLISPHEAFF	TGTGCCAGCAGCTTAATATCTCCCCACGAAGCTTTCTTT
NA	TRBV7-2	TRBJ1-1	many	CASSLEGQRTEAFF	TGTGCCAGCAGCTTAGAGGGTCAGAGGACTGAAGCTTTCTTT
NA	TRBV4-3	TRBJ1-1	many	CASSQRRTGLNTEAFF	TGCGCCAGCAGCCAACGCCGCACAGGGTTAAACACTGAAGCTTTCTTT
TRBD2	TRBV6-5	TRBJ2-5	NA	CASSLWGLVGETQYF	TGTGCCAGCAGCCTGTGGGGACTAGTAGGAGAGACCCAGTACTTC
TRBD1	TRBV7-3	TRBJ1-1	NA	CASSLIRTGNTEAFF	TGTGCCAGCAGCTTAATCAGGACAGGGAACACTGAAGCTTTCTTT
TRBD2	TRBV6-2/TRBV6-3	TRBJ2-1	NA	CASSYGTSGGNEQFF	TGTGCCAGCAGTTACGGGACTAGCGGGGGAAATGAGCAGTTCTTC
TRBD2	TRBV29-1	TRBJ2-5	NA	CSVEDVSGRALNLF	TGCAGCGTTGAAGACGTTAGCGGGCGGGCCTTAAACCTCTTC
TRBD1	TRBV4-1	TRBJ1-1	NA	CASSQPTLSGQVDTEAFF	TGCGCCAGCAGCCAACCCACCTTGAGCGGACAGGTAGACACTGAAGCTTTCTTT
NA	TRBV27	TRBJ2-5	NA	CASSLYIGAWETQYF	TGTGCCAGCAGTTTATATATCGGGGCTTGGGAGACCCAGTACTTC
NA	TRBV7-2	TRBJ2-7	many	CASSLKFEQVYEQYF	TGTGCCAGCAGCCTAAAATTCGAACAGGTCTACGAGCAGTACTTC
TRBD1	TRBV28	TRBJ2-7	few	CASRTTGVHEQYF	TGTGCCAGCAGGACTACAGGGGTCCACGAGCAGTACTTC
NA	TRBV4-1	TRBJ2-2	NA	CASSHHQGRLSADYTGELFF	TGCGCCAGCAGCCACCACCAAGGGAGACTCTCCGCGGACTACACCGGGGAGCTGTTTTTT
NA	TRBV7-3	TRBJ1-1	many	CASSSDPSGRPHTEAFF	TGTGCCAGCAGCTCAGACCCCTCGGGCCGCCCGCACACTGAAGCTTTCTTT
TRBD2	TRBV7-2	TRBJ2-3	NA	CASSLEPRENRPISTDTQYF	TGTGCCAGCAGCTTAGAACCGCGGGAGAATCGGCCCATTAGCACAGATACGCAGTATTTT
TRBD1	TRBV20-1	TRBJ1-2	NA	CSDRDRGHGYGYTF	TGCAGTGATCGGGACAGGGGGCACGGCTATGGCTACACCTTC
NA	TRBV28	TRBJ1-1	NA	CASSLSAPEAFF	TGTGCCAGCAGTTTATCTGCCCCTGAAGCTTTCTTT
TRBD1	TRBV7-9	TRBJ1-6	few	CASSLVGDRYRLSSYNSPLHF	TGTGCCAGCAGCTTAGTGGGGGACAGGTATCGACTGAGCTCCTATAATTCACCCCTCCACTTT
TRBD1	TRBV7-2	TRBJ2-1	NA	CASSWTGNEYNEQFF	TGTGCCAGCAGCTGGACAGGGAACGAATACAATGAGCAGTTCTTC
NA	TRBV7-2	TRBJ1-2	few	CASSLKILIGFTF	TGTGCCAGCAGCTTAAAAATATTGATAGGGTTCACCTTC
NA	TRBV20-1	TRBJ2-1	NA	CSAHGRDEQFF	TGCAGTGCCCACGGCAGGGATGAGCAGTTCTTC
NA	TRBV29-1	TRBJ2-1	NA	CSVKASYNEQFF	TGCAGCGTGAAAGCTTCCTACAATGAGCAGTTCTTC
TRBD1	TRBV7-6	TRBJ2-1	NA	CAVRQGNYNEQFF	TGTGCCGTTCGACAGGGCAACTACAATGAGCAGTTCTTC
NA	TRBV7-2	TRBJ2-3	NA	CASSSLEVVDTQYF	TGTGCCAGCAGCTCCCTTGAGGTGGTAGATACGCAGTATTTT
NA	TRBV7-3	TRBJ2-7	NA	CASSLNSGNYEQYF	TGTGCCAGCAGCTTAAATTCAGGAAACTACGAGCAGTACTTC
NA	TRBV6-6	TRBJ1-4	few	CASSYFGATNEKLFF	TGTGCCAGCAGTTACTTCGGGGCAACTAATGAAAAACTGTTTTTT
NA	TRBV29-1	TRBJ1-5	few	CSVGGADNQPQHF	TGCAGCGTTGGGGGGGCGGACAATCAGCCCCAGCATTTT
NA	TRBV10-3	TRBJ1-1	NA	CAISESSFMNTEAFF	TGTGCCATCAGTGAGTCGAGCTTCATGAACACTGAAGCTTTCTTT
TRBD2	TRBV28	TRBJ2-1	NA	CASSRLSGRTYNEQFF	TGTGCCAGCAGCCGATTGAGCGGGAGGACCTACAATGAGCAGTTCTTC
NA	TRBV20-1	TRBJ1-2	few	CSAPDPGHKMSYGYTF	TGCAGTGCGCCTGATCCGGGACACAAAATGAGCTATGGCTACACCTTC
NA	TRBV7-2	TRBJ2-4	few	CASSLAVTGSRNIQYF	TGTGCCAGCAGCTTAGCGGTCACAGGGAGTCGGAACATTCAGTACTTC
TRBD1	TRBV4-1	TRBJ1-1	once	CASSQDGTGSVLGNTEAFF	TGCGCCAGCAGCCAAGATGGGACAGGGTCGGTGCTGGGGAACACTGAAGCTTTCTTT
NA	TRBV19	TRBJ2-1	many	CASSMGASSSYNEQFF	TGTGCCAGTAGTATGGGCGCTTCGAGCTCCTACAATGAGCAGTTCTTC
NA	TRBV11-2	TRBJ2-5	few	CASSERFSGETQYF	TGTGCCAGCAGTGAGCGGTTCTCGGGAGAGACCCAGTACTTC
TRBD2	TRBV7-9	TRBJ2-5	NA	CASSRLLAAKETQYF	TGTGCCAGCAGCCGACTACTAGCGGCAAAAGAGACCCAGTACTTC
NA	TRBV4-3	TRBJ1-2	NA	CASSQDWQDYGYTF	TGCGCCAGCAGCCAAGATTGGCAGGACTATGGCTACACCTTC
NA	TRBV12-3/TRBV12-4	TRBJ1-1	few	CASSEPGRGETEAFF	TGTGCCAGCAGCGAACCGGGGAGGGGGGAAACTGAAGCTTTCTTT
NA	TRBV7-9	TRBJ1-6	few	CASSLIRSGSPLHF	TGTGCCAGCAGCTTAATACGATCTGGTTCACCCCTCCACTTT
TRBD1	TRBV7-2	TRBJ2-1	few	CASSFRDRAEQFF	TGTGCCAGCAGCTTCCGGGACAGGGCTGAGCAGTTCTTC
TRBD2	TRBV6-2/TRBV6-3	TRBJ2-1	NA	CASSSTSGINEQFF	TGTGCCAGCAGTTCTACTAGCGGGATAAATGAGCAGTTCTTC